The 20 T cell receptor beta chains below all came from one sample that was sequenced in a study of blood T cell repertoires in COVID-19 (dated by TCRdb to the early 2020s). Preparation of the library involved the immunoSEQ multiplex PCR assay. TCRdb obtained this table from immuneACCESS and retained in-frame rearrangements with V and J assigned. These tables miss some clones; where compared with another copy, unresolved V genes account for less than half of the shortfall, and the remainder is unexplained. This sample is represented by 200,000 to 300,000 clones; around 86% of them were singletons. The ten most abundant clones make up 5.5% to 6.5% of the sample. Sequences were obtained from peripheral blood. Every receptor here comes from a woman older than 75 with COVID-19, enrolled during active disease.

The V call is TRBV6-1, the J call TRBJ1-1; D possibly corresponds to TRBD1 (5 bases). Germline CDR1 reads MNHNS; CDR2 reads SASEGT. The CDR3 spans 13 residues. Trimming left V 2 bases short and J 1 base short, with 5 bases between. The DNA of the CDR3 is TGTGCCAGCAGTGAACAGGGGAACACTGAAGCTTTCTTT. Translating it yields CASSEQGNTEAFF.

V usage is TRBV7-9 and J usage is TRBJ1-5, with unresolved D. Trimming cost V 5 bases and J 1 base, with 6 bases left between them. Germline CDR1 reads SEHNR; CDR2 reads FQNEAQ (reference sequence). The CDR3 sequence is 13 residues long. DNA for the CDR3: TGTGCCAGCAGCCGCGGAAGCAATCAGCCCCAGCATTTT. As protein: CASSRGSNQPQHF.

CDR3: CASRGRVGNQPQHF. DNA of the CDR3: TGTGCCAGTAGGGGCAGGGTCGGTAATCAGCCCCAGCATTTT. The chain couples TRBV19 to TRBJ1-5; a weak D match, TRBD1 (5 bases). The germline V gene encodes CDR1 LNHDA and CDR2 SQIVND (reference sequence). V gave up 6 bases and J gave up 4 bases, with 13 bases separating them. This CDR3 has 14 residues. Full variable domain (missing parts from reference TRBV19 and TRBJ1-5): DGGITQSPKYLFRKEGQNVTLSCEQNLNHDAMYWYRQDPGQGLRLIYYSQIVNDFQKGDIAEGYSVSREKKESFPLTVTSAQKNPTAFYLCASRGRVGNQPQHFGDGTRLSIL.

This clone appeared once. The CDR3 loop reads CASSSTASGGRDEQFF. The CDR3 region has the DNA TGCGCCAGCAGCTCGACGGCTAGCGGGGGGCGGGATGAGCAGTTCTTC. V and J are TRBV5-1 and TRBJ2-1, with 11 bases aligning to TRBD2. Germline lookup yields CDR1 SGHRS and CDR2 YFSETQ. The length of the CDR3 is 16 residues. J gave up 8 bases and V 3 bases, and 10 bases lay outside the gene matches.

This clone appeared once. V usage is TRBV3-1 (or the pseudogene TRBV3-2) and J usage is TRBJ1-5; TRBD1 aligns across 8 bases. J gave up 4 bases and V 3 bases, and 5 bases lay outside the gene matches. Looked up from germline, CDR1 is LGHDT and CDR2 is YNNKEL (reference sequence). The CDR3 length is 15 residues. Here the CDR3 DNA reads TGTGCCAGCAGCCAGAGCGACAGGGGAAATCAGCCCCAGCATTTT. This codes for CASSQSDRGNQPQHF.

V usage is TRBV29-1 and J usage is TRBJ2-5, with a possible D match to TRBD2 (5 bases). The V and J ends lost 8 bases and 0 bases respectively, with 13 bases between them. Germline V gives CDR1 SQVTM, CDR2 ANQGSEA. CDR3 length: 13 residues. DNA for the CDR3: TGCAGCTTACGGACTCAGTACCAAGAGACCCAGTACTTC. Its translation: CSLRTQYQETQYF.

CDR3 nucleotides: TGTGCCAGCAGCCTTCGGACAGGGAGCTCCTATAATTCACCCCTCCACTTT. This encodes CASSLRTGSSYNSPLHF. The chain combines TRBV14 with TRBJ1-6; TRBD1 matches at 8 bases. The germline gives CDR1 SGHDN, CDR2 FVKESK. V lost 4 bases to trimming and J lost 0 bases; unmatched junction nucleotides: 5. This CDR3 comprises 17 residues.

As regards this clone: Other DNA variants within this sample encode the same CDR3. The chain employs TRBV6-6 and TRBJ1-1; no reliable D call. CDR3 length: 14 amino acids. Germline V gene sequence: CDR1 MNHNY, CDR2 SVGAGI (reference sequence). The V gene lost 2 bases and the J gene lost 0 bases, with 7 bases spanning the gap. The CDR3 is CASSYPELNTEAFF. The CDR3, as DNA: TGTGCCAGCAGTTACCCGGAGTTGAACACTGAAGCTTTCTTT.

The chain has TRBV14 and TRBJ2-5; 13 nucleotides align to TRBD2. There are 18 residues in the CDR3. Germline trimming cut 1 base from V and 3 bases from J; bases unmatched to any gene: 8. CDR1 is SGHDN and CDR2 is FVKESK in the germline V gene. CDR3 in DNA: TGTGCCAGCAGCCAAGCAAAATTGGGACTAGCGGGGAAAGAGACCCAGTACTTC. Protein product: CASSQAKLGLAGKETQYF.

This clone has just a few counts. J is TRBJ1-1 and V is TRBV7-2, with D unresolved. The CDR3 consists of 14 residues. Per germline, CDR1 SGHTA and CDR2 FQGNSA. V was cut by 1 base and J by 8 bases, with 14 bases left in between. Here the CDR3 reads CASSLVNPSGEAFF. CDR3 in DNA: TGTGCCAGCAGCTTAGTCAACCCCTCGGGGGAAGCTTTCTTT.

The chain couples TRBV5-4 to TRBJ2-2; D perhaps matches TRBD2 (6 bases). The V end was cut by 1 base, the J end by 6 bases, with 10 bases between. CDR1 is SGHNT and CDR2 is YYREEE in the germline V gene (reference sequence). There are 14 residues in the CDR3. Here the CDR3 reads CASSLTGVAGELFF. CDR3 in DNA: TGTGCCAGCAGCTTGACGGGAGTGGCCGGGGAGCTGTTTTTT. The whole variable domain, remainder taken from reference TRBV5-4 and TRBJ2-2, is ETGVTQSPTHLIKTRGQQVTLRCSSQSGHNTVSWYQQALGQGPQFIFQYYREEENGRGNFPPRFSGLQFPNYSSELNVNALELDDSALYLCASSLTGVAGELFFGEGSRLTVL.

This clone came up once. The genes are TRBV10-3 and TRBJ2-3; 9 bases match TRBD2. V was pared by 4 bases and J by 3 bases, with 2 bases of the junction left unmatched. Germline CDR1 reads ENHRY; CDR2 reads SYGVKD. The CDR3 is 14 residues long. The CDR3 region has the DNA TGTGCCATCAGTGGCGGGGGGGGGACAGATACGCAGTATTTT. Translated: CAISGGGGTDTQYF.

This clone appeared once. The chain recombines TRBV24-1 with TRBJ2-1, with 8 bases that match TRBD2. This CDR3 has 16 residues. J gave up 7 bases and V 0 bases, and 7 bases lay outside the gene matches. Per the germline V gene, CDR1 is KGHDR and CDR2 is SFDVKD. The DNA for the CDR3 is TGTGCCACCAGTGATTTGGGCGGGGGGCACTGGAATGAGCAGTTCTTC. It is translated as CATSDLGGGHWNEQFF.

The sample holds one count of this clone. The chain links TRBV30 to TRBJ1-6; 8 bases align to TRBD1. Germline CDR1 reads GTSNPN; CDR2 reads SVGIG (reference sequence). There are 16 residues in the CDR3. J gave up 7 bases and V 0 bases, and 8 bases lay outside the gene matches. The CDR3 DNA sequence: TGTGCCTGGAGTGTATTTCCAGGGGGCAGAAATTCACCCCTCCACTTT. This codes for CAWSVFPGGRNSPLHF.

The gene calls are TRBV24-1 and TRBJ2-1; D perhaps matches TRBD1 (6 bases). In germline, CDR1 is KGHDR, CDR2 SFDVKD. The V gene lost 4 bases and the J gene lost 6 bases, with 21 bases spanning the gap. CDR3 length: 17 amino acids. The CDR3 loop reads CATSEPTGNDLSNEQFF. For the CDR3, the DNA is TGTGCCACCAGTGAGCCAACAGGGAATGACCTTTCCAATGAGCAGTTCTTC.

This chain uses TRBV5-1 with TRBJ1-1; D not resolved. Germline CDR1 reads SGHRS; CDR2 reads YFSETQ. Trimming cost V 4 bases and J 0 bases, with 10 bases left between them. The CDR3 runs 14 residues. The CDR3 here is CASSPVTMNTEAFF. CDR3 in DNA: TGCGCCAGCAGCCCCGTCACTATGAACACTGAAGCTTTCTTT.

CDR3 nucleotide sequence: TGTGCCACCAGCCAGGGGATCCCTAACTATGGCTACACCTTC. Its protein product is CATSQGIPNYGYTF. The chain is built from TRBV24-1 and TRBJ1-2; TRBD1 might be the D (6 bases). Germline V gene sequence: CDR1 KGHDR, CDR2 SFDVKD. This CDR3 is 14 amino acids long. With 7 bases removed from V and 0 bases from J, the gap between germline ends came to 11 bases.

The V and J genes are TRBV6-5 and TRBJ1-1; D is unresolved. Germline V gene sequence: CDR1 MNHEY, CDR2 SVGAGI. The length of the CDR3 is 13 residues. Deletions cut 2 bases from V and 1 base from J, with 5 bases between. This CDR3 reads CASSYEGNTEAFF. CDR3 DNA: TGTGCCAGCAGTTACGAGGGGAACACTGAAGCTTTCTTT.

This clone has only a few counts. The chain combines TRBV5-3 with TRBJ1-1; D gene unclear. TRBV5-3 is known as an ORF, though its function is uncertain. The CDR3 is made up of 17 amino acids. V gave up 0 bases and J gave up 0 bases, with 15 bases separating them. CDR3 bases: TGTGCCAGAAGCTTGGCCAACAGCTCCTTTATGAACACTGAAGCTTTCTTT. Amino acid sequence: CARSLANSSFMNTEAFF.

This clone came up a few times. The V call is TRBV3-1 (or the pseudogene TRBV3-2), the J call TRBJ1-1; 9 bases line up with TRBD1. The CDR3 spans 15 residues. Germline V gene sequence: CDR1 LGHDT, CDR2 YNNKEL (reference sequence). Trimming removed 3 bases from V and 5 bases from J; junction bases left unmatched: 7. The CDR3: CASSQGTGGATEAFF. The CDR3, as DNA: TGTGCCAGCAGCCAGGGCACAGGGGGCGCGACTGAAGCTTTCTTT.